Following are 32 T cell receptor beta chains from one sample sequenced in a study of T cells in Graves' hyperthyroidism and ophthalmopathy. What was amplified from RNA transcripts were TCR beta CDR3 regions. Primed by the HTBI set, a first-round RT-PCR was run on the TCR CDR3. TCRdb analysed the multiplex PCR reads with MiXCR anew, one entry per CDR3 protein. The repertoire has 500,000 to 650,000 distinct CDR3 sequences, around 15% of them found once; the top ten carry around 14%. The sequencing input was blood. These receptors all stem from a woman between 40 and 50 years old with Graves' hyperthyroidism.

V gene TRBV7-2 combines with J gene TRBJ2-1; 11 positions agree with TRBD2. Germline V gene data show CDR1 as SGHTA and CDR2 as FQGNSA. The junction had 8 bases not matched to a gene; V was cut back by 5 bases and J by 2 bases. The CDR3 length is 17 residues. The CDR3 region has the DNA TGTGCCAGCAGCCCCCGGACTAGCGGGTCGACCTACAATGAGCAGTTCTTC. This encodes CASSPRTSGSTYNEQFF.

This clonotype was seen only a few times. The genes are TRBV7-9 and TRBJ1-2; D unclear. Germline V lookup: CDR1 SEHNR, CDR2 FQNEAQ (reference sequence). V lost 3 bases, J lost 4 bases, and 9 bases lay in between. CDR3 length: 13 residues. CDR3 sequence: CASSLSLTYGYTF. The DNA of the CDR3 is TGTGCCAGCAGCTTGTCGCTGACCTATGGCTACACCTTC.

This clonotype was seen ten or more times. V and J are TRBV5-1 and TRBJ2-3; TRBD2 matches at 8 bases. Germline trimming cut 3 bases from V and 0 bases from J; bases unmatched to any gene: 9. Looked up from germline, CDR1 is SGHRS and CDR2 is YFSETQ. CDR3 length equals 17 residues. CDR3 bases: TGCGCCAGCAGCTCTACTAGCGGAGTCAAAAGCACAGATACGCAGTATTTT. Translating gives CASSSTSGVKSTDTQYF.

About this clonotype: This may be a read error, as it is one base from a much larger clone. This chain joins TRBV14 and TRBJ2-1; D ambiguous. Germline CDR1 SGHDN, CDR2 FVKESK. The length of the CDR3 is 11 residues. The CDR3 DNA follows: TGTACCAGCAGCATGTACAATGAGCAGTTCTTC. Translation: CTSSMYNEQFF.

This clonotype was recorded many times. CDR3 DNA sequence: TGTGCCAGCTCACCAGGGACAAGTTTTGACATTCAGTACTTC. It is translated as CASSPGTSFDIQYF. This chain uses TRBV18 with TRBJ2-4; TRBD1 is a possible D gene (6 bases). There are 14 residues in the CDR3. The V end was cut by 2 bases, the J end by 8 bases, with 13 bases between. The germline gives CDR1 KGHSH, CDR2 LQKENI.

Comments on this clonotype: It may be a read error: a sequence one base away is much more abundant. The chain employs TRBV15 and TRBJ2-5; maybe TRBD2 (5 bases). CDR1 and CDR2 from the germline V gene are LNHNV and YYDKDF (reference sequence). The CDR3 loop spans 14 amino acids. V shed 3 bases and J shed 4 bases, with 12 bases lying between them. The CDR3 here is CATSRDAGVETQYF. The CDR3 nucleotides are TGTGCCACCAGCAGGGACGCCGGGGTAGAGACCCAGTACTTC.

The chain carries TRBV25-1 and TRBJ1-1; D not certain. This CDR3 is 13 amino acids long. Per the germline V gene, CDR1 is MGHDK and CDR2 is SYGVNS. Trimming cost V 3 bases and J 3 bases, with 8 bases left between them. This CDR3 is CASSDKPYTEAFF. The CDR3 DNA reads TGTGCCAGCAGTGATAAACCGTACACTGAAGCTTTCTTT.

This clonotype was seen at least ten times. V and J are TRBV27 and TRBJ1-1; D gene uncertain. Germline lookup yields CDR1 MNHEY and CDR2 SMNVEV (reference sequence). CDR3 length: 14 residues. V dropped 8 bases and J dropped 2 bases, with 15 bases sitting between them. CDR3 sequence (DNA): TGTGCCAGCGGCCAAGCTGAGGTCAACACTGAAGCTTTCTTT. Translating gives CASGQAEVNTEAFF.

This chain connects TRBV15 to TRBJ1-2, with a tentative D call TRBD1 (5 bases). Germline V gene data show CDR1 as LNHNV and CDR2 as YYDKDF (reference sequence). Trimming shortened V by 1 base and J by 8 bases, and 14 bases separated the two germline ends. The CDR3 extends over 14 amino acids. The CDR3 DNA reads TGTGCCACCAGCAGAGGGACCGGGACTGGGGGCTACACCTTC. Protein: CATSRGTGTGGYTF.

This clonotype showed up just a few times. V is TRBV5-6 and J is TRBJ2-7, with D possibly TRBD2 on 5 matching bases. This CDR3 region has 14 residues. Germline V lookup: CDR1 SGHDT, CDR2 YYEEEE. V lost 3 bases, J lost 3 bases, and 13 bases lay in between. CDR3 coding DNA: TGTGCCAGCAGCTCTTTAACACTAGACTACGAGCAGTACTTC. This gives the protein CASSSLTLDYEQYF.

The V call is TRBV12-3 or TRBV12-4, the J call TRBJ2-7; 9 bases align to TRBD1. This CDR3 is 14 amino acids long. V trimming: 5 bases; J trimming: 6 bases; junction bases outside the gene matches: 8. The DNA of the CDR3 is TGTGCCAGCAGTACCGGGACAGGGCGGGCCGAGCAGTACTTC. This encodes CASSTGTGRAEQYF.

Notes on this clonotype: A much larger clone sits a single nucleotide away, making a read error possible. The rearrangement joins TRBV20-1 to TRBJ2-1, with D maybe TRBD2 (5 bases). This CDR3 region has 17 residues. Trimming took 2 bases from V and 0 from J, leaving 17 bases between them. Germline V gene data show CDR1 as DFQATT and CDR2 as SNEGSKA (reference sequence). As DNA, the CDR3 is TGCAGTGCTAGAAGCGGATTTGGCGACTTCTCCTACAATGAGCAGTTCTTC. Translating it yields CSARSGFGDFSYNEQFF.

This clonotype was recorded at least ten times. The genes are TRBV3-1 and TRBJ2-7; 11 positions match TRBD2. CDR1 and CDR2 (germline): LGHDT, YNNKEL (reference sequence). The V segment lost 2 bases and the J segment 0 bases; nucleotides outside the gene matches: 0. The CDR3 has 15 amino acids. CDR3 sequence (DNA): TGTGCCAGCAGCCAACTAGCGGGAGGCTCCTACGAGCAGTACTTC. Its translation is CASSQLAGGSYEQYF.

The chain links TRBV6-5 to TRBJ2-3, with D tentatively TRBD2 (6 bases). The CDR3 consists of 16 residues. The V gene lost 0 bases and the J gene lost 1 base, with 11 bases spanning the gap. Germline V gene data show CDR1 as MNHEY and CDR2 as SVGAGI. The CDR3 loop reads CASSYSRSGGTDTQYF. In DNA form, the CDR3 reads TGTGCCAGCAGTTACTCCCGTAGCGGAGGCACAGATACGCAGTATTTT.

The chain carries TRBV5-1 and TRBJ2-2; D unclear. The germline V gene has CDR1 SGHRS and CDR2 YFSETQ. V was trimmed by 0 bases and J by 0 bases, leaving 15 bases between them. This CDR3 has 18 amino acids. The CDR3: CASSLDSQMASNTGELFF. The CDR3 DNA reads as TGCGCCAGCAGCTTGGATTCACAGATGGCTTCGAACACCGGGGAGCTGTTTTTT.

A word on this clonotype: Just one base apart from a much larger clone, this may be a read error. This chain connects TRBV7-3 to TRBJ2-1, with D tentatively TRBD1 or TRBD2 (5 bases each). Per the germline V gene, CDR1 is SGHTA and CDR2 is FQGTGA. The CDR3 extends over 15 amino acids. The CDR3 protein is CASSSGPSGYNEQLF. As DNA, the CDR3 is TGTGCCAGCAGCTCGGGACCTTCTGGGTACAATGAGCAGCTCTTC.

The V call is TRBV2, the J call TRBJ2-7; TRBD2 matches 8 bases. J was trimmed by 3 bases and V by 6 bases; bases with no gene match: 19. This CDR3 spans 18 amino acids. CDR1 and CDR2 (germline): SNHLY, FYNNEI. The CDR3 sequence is CASSLGGLAGGLNYEQYF. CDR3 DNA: TGTGCCAGCAGCCTCGGGGGCCTAGCGGGCGGACTGAACTACGAGCAGTACTTC.

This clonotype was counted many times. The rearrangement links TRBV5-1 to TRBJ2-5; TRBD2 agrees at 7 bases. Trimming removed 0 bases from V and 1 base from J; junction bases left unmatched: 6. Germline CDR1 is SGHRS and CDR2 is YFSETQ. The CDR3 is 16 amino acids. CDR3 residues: CASSLVSSGVQETQYF. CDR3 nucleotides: TGCGCCAGCAGCTTGGTGTCTAGCGGCGTCCAAGAGACCCAGTACTTC.

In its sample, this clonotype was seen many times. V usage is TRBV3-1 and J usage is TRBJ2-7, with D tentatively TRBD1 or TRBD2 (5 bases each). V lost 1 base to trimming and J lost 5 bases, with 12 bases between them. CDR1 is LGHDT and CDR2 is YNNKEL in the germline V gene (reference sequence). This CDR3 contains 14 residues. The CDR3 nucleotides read TGTGCCAGCAGCCAAGGTGGAAGGGACCACGAGCAGTACTTC. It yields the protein CASSQGGRDHEQYF.

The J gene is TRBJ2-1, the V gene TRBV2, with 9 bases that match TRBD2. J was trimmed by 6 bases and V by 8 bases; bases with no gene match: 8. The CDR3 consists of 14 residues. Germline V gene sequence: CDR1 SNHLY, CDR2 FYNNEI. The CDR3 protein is CASGIDSGGNEQFF. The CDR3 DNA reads TGTGCCAGCGGGATTGATAGCGGGGGCAATGAGCAGTTCTTC.

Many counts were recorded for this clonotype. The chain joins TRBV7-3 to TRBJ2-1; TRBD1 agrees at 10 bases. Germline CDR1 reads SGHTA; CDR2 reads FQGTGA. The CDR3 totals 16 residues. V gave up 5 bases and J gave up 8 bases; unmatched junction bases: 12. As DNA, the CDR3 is TGTGCCAGCAGCACCGCCGGGACAGGGGATCGGGATGAGCAGTTCTTC. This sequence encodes CASSTAGTGDRDEQFF.

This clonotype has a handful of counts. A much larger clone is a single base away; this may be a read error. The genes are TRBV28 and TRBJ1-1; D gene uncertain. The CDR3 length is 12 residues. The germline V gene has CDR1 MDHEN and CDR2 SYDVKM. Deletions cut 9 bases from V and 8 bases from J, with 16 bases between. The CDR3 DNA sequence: TGTGCCAGAAGGACGGAAACCACAGAAGCTTTCTTT. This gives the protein CARRTETTEAFF.

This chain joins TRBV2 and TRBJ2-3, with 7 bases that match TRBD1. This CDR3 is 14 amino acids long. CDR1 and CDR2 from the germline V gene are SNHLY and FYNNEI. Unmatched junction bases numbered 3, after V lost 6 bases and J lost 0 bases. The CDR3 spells CASRGDSSTDTQYF. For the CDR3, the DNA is TGTGCCAGCAGGGGGGACAGTAGCACAGATACGCAGTATTTT.

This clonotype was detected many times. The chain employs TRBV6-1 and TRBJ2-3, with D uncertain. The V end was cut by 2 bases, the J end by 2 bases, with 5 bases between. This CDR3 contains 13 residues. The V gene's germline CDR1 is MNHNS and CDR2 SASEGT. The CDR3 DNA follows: TGTGCCAGCAGTGAAATGTCCACAGATACGCAGTATTTT. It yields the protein CASSEMSTDTQYF.

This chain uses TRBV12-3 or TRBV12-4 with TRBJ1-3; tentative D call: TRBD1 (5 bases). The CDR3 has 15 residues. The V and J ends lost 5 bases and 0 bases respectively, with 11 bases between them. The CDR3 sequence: CASSRQLTSGNTIYF. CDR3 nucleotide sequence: TGTGCCAGCAGTCGACAGCTTACCTCTGGAAACACCATATATTTT.

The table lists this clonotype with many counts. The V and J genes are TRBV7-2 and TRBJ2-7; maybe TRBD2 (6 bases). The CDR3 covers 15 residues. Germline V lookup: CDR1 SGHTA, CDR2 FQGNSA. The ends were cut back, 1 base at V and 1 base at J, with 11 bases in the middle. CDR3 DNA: TGTGCCAGCAGCTTAGGGCCTAGCGTTTCCTACGAGCAGTACTTC. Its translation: CASSLGPSVSYEQYF.

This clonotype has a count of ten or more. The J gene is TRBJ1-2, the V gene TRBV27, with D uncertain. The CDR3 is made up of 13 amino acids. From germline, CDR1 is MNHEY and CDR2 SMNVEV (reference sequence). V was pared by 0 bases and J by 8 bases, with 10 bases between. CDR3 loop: CASSLSDVGGYTF. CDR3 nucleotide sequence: TGTGCCAGCAGTTTATCGGACGTTGGGGGCTACACCTTC.

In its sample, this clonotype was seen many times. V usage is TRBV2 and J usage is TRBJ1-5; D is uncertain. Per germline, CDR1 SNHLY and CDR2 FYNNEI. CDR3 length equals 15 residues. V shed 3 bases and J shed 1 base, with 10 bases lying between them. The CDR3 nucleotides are TGTGCCAGCAGTGAGGAGAGGGCGAGCAATCAGCCCCAGCATTTT. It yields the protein CASSEERASNQPQHF. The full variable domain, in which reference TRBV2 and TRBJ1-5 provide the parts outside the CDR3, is EPEVTQTPSHQVTQMGQEVILRCVPISNHLYFYWYRQILGQKVEFLVSFYNNEISEKSEIFDDQFSVERPDGSNFTLKIRSTKLEDSAMYFCASSEERASNQPQHFGDGTRLSIL.

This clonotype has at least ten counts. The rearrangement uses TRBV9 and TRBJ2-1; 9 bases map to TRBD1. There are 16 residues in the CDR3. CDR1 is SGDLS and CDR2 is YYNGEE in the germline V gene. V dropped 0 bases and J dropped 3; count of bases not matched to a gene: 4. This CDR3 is CASSVAGTGIYNEQFF. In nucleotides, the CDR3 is TGTGCCAGCAGCGTAGCTGGGACAGGGATCTACAATGAGCAGTTCTTC.

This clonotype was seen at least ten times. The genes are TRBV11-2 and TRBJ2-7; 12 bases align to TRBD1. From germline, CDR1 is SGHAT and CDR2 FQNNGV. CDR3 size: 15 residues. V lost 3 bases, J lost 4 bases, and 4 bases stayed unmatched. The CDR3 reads CASSFGTGGIYEQYF. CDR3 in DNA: TGTGCCAGCAGCTTCGGGACAGGGGGCATATACGAGCAGTACTTC.

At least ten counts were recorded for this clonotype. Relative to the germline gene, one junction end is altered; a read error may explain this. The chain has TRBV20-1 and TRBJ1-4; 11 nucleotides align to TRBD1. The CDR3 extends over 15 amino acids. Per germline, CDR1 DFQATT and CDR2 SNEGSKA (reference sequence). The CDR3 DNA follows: TGCAGTGCCAGAGTCGGGACAGGGGGGTTTGAAAAACTGTTTTTT. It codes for CSARVGTGGFEKLFF.

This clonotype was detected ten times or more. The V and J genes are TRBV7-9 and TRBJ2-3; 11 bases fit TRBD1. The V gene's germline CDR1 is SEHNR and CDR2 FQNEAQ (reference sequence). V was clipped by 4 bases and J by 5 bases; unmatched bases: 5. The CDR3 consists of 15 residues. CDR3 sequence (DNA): TGTGCCAGCAGCTCCCCGGGACAGGGGGGAGATACGCAGTATTTT. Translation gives CASSSPGQGGDTQYF.